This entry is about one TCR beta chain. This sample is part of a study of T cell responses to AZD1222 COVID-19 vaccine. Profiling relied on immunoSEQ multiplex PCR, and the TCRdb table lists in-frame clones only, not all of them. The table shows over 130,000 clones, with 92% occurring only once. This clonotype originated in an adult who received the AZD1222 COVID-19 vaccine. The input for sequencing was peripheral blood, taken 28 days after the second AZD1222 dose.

DNA of the CDR3: TGCGCCAGCAGCTTGCAGGGCTACGAGCAGTACTTC. The encoded protein is CASSLQGYEQYF. The chain employs TRBV5-1 and TRBJ2-7, with a possible D match to TRBD1 (5 bases). V gave up 1 base and J gave up 3 bases, with 5 bases separating them. This CDR3 has 12 residues. Germline loops: CDR1 SGHRS, CDR2 YFSETQ.